This TCR beta chain was recorded in a study of blood T cell repertoires in COVID-19. Background on the study: Sites across the United States, Italy and Spain contributed samples from acute and convalescent COVID-19.

The V gene lost 0 bases and the J gene lost 5 bases, with 10 bases spanning the gap. Germline V gene data show CDR1 as LGHNA and CDR2 as YSLEER. This CDR3 spans 15 amino acids. Seattle patients were enrolled during active infection and followed longitudinally. Assay used: immunoSEQ multiplex PCR; TCRdb lists only in-frame clones, some missing. The table lists hundreds of thousands of clones, 85% to 90% of them singletons. Sequenced sample: peripheral blood. The V gene is TRBV4-3, the J gene TRBJ2-2; the D gene is possibly TRBD2 (5 bases). The receptor comes from a woman aged 25 to 39 with COVID-19, enrolled during active disease. In DNA, the CDR3 is TGCGCCAGCAGCCAAGAGGGAGCGCCTACCGGGGAGCTGTTTTTT. Translating it yields CASSQEGAPTGELFF.